Given below is one TCR beta chain in context. Its matching antigen is unknown. Germline CDR1 is MGHDK and CDR2 is SYGVNS. CDR3 size: 17 residues. The junction had 5 bases not matched to a gene; V was cut back by 2 bases and J by 3 bases. The sample belongs to a study of cytomegalovirus exposure and HLA in healthy donors. General study findings and limits: Among the CMV-associated chains, three were confirmed in vitro as specific for CMV antigens. For most TCR sequences rarity was the rule, although some public TCRs occurred in many donors.

PCR primers comprised 60 Vbeta and 13 Jbeta primers. The method was immunoSEQ multiplex PCR; TCRdb's version includes in-frame clones alone and lacks a portion of them. The sample contains some 170,000 clones, approximately 70% of which appear only once. The rearrangement links TRBV25-1 to TRBJ2-5, with 14 nucleotides matching TRBD2. Sequencing was performed on PBMCs. This receptor was identified in a man aged 18 to 35 in good health and CMV-seropositive. The CDR3 DNA follows: TGTGCCAGCAGTGAAGTCGGGACTAGCGGGAGAAAAGAGACCCAGTACTTC. Protein product: CASSEVGTSGRKETQYF.